Listed here are 7 T cell receptor beta chains from one sample, sequenced in a study of control samples from healthy donors and cancer patients (TCRdb year 2020). The library was made by the immunoSEQ multiplex PCR assay. The clones in this table, taken by TCRdb from immuneACCESS, are in-frame only. Not every clone is retained; where verified, under half of the shortfall comes from an unresolved V gene, and the cause of the rest is unknown. The sample contains hundreds of thousands of clones, 90% of them found a single time. The top ten clonotypes cover approximately 6.3% of the sample. Sequencing was done on a sample of PBMCs. The source of these receptors is a middle-aged man with head and neck cancer.

V usage is TRBV18 and J usage is TRBJ2-1; a possible D gene is TRBD1 (6 bases). This CDR3 has 15 amino acids. V was clipped by 1 base and J by 5 bases, with 12 bases between them. CDR1 is KGHSH, CDR2 LQKENI, per germline. The CDR3 DNA follows: TGTGCCAGCTCACCACTCAGAAGGGACAACAATGAGCAGTTCTTC. Translating it yields CASSPLRRDNNEQFF. Based on the CDR3 plus reference TRBV18 and TRBJ2-1, the full variable domain is NAGVMQNPRHLVRRRGQEARLRCSPMKGHSHVYWYRQLPEEGLKFMVYLQKENIIDESGMPKERFSAEFPKEGPSILRIQQVVRGDSAAYFCASSPLRRDNNEQFFGPGTRLTVL.

The chain combines TRBV28 with TRBJ1-2, with 8 nucleotides matching TRBD1. CDR3 size: 14 residues. The ends lost 5 bases at V and 4 bases at J; junction bases unmatched: 6. Germline CDR1 reads MDHEN; CDR2 reads SYDVKM. CDR3 DNA: TGTGCCAGCAGTCGGCAGGGGGCCATCTATGGCTACACCTTC. This gives the protein CASSRQGAIYGYTF.

The chain recombines TRBV5-1 with TRBJ2-5; D not certain. The germline gives CDR1 SGHRS, CDR2 YFSETQ. V was trimmed by 0 bases and J by 2 bases, leaving 11 bases between them. The CDR3 runs to 15 residues. This chain's CDR3 is CASSLGSGEQETQYF. The CDR3 bases are TGCGCCAGCAGCTTGGGGTCAGGAGAACAAGAGACCCAGTACTTC.

V gene TRBV11-2 combines with J gene TRBJ2-6; unclear D gene. The CDR3 extends over 14 amino acids. Per the germline V gene, CDR1 is SGHAT and CDR2 is FQNNGV. The V and J ends lost 5 bases and 0 bases respectively, with 5 bases between them. Here the CDR3 reads CASSSNSGANVLTF. CDR3 in DNA: TGTGCCAGCAGCAGCAACTCTGGGGCCAACGTCCTGACTTTC.

V and J are TRBV5-1 and TRBJ2-6; 8 positions match TRBD2. This CDR3 is 17 amino acids long. V lost 4 bases to trimming and J lost 0 bases; unmatched junction nucleotides: 6. Germline CDR1 SGHRS, CDR2 YFSETQ. The CDR3 loop is CASSHGLASSGANVLTF. The CDR3 coding sequence is TGCGCCAGCAGCCATGGACTAGCTTCCTCTGGGGCCAACGTCCTGACTTTC.

CDR3 coding DNA: TGTGCCAGCAGTGAATGGGCCGGGACAGGCAATGAAAAACTGTTTTTT. Amino acids: CASSEWAGTGNEKLFF. The V call is TRBV25-1, the J call TRBJ1-4; 8 bases agree with TRBD1. The germline V gene encodes CDR1 MGHDK and CDR2 SYGVNS. V gave up 1 base and J gave up 5 bases; unmatched junction bases: 6. The length of the CDR3 is 16 residues.

The chain joins TRBV11-2 to TRBJ2-3; 9 bases map to TRBD1. The CDR3 has 18 amino acids. Germline V gene data show CDR1 as SGHAT and CDR2 as FQNNGV. Trimming cost V 1 base and J 2 bases; bases outside gene matches: 10. The CDR3 reads CASSLGKGQGYNTDTQYF. CDR3 in DNA: TGTGCCAGCAGCTTAGGGAAGGGACAGGGCTATAACACAGATACGCAGTATTTT.